Each of the 18 T cell receptor beta chains below was sequenced from the same sample in a study of blood T cell repertoires in COVID-19. Produced via immunoSEQ multiplex PCR; TCRdb's table is partial and in-frame only. Of some 33,000 clones in the sample, 90% were seen once. Source material: peripheral blood. These receptors came from a man between 65 and 85 years old with active or convalescent COVID-19.

This chain links TRBV5-1 with TRBJ2-3; perhaps TRBD2 as D (6 bases). This CDR3 comprises 19 residues. In germline, CDR1 is SGHRS, CDR2 YFSETQ. V lost 0 bases and J 3 bases, leaving 23 bases between the germline ends. CDR3 coding DNA: TGCGCCAGCAGCTTGGCCTGGGCGGGACCCCGAGATTTAACAGATACGCAGTATTTT. Translating gives CASSLAWAGPRDLTDTQYF. The complete variable domain, with remaining parts taken from reference TRBV5-1 and TRBJ2-3, reads KAGVTQTPRYLIKTRGQQVTLSCSPISGHRSVSWYQQTPGQGLQFLFEYFSETQRNKGNFPGRFSGRQFSNSRSEMNVSTLELGDSALYLCASSLAWAGPRDLTDTQYFGPGTRLTVL.

The chain has TRBV6-5 and TRBJ1-1, with a weak D call TRBD1 (6 bases). CDR1 and CDR2 (germline): MNHEY, SVGAGI. The ends were cut back, 5 bases at V and 4 bases at J, with 17 bases in the middle. The CDR3 totals 15 residues. CDR3 coding DNA: TGTGCCAGCAGTCCGGCGTCGGGGGGCGGCACTGAAGCTTTCTTT. It encodes CASSPASGGGTEAFF.

The rearrangement uses TRBV6-5 and TRBJ2-3, with 8 positions matching TRBD2. CDR3 size: 15 residues. From germline, CDR1 is MNHEY and CDR2 SVGAGI. V shed 2 bases, J shed 1 base, and the junction held 2 bases outside the gene matches. The CDR3 region has the DNA TGTGCCAGCAGTTACCGAGCGGGAGGCACAGATACGCAGTATTTT. Its translation: CASSYRAGGTDTQYF.

V gene TRBV7-2 combines with J gene TRBJ1-4, with 10 nucleotides matching TRBD1. V lost 5 bases to trimming and J lost 7 bases; unmatched junction nucleotides: 7. CDR3 length: 15 residues. The V gene's germline CDR1 is SGHTA and CDR2 FQGNSA. The CDR3 protein is CASSPRQGAAEKLFF. DNA of the CDR3: TGTGCCAGCAGCCCCCGACAGGGGGCGGCTGAAAAACTGTTTTTT. The complete variable domain, with remaining parts taken from reference TRBV7-2 and TRBJ1-4, reads GAGVSQSPSNKVTEKGKDVELRCDPISGHTALYWYRQSLGQGLEFLIYFQGNSAPDKSGLPSDRFSAERTGGSVSTLTIQRTQQEDSAVYLCASSPRQGAAEKLFFGSGTQLSVL.

The V gene is TRBV27, the J gene TRBJ1-6, with 9 bases fitting TRBD1. Germline CDR1 MNHEY, CDR2 SMNVEV (reference sequence). Trimming removed 2 bases from V and 9 bases from J; junction bases left unmatched: 5. The CDR3 consists of 15 residues. The CDR3, as DNA: TGTGCCAGCAGTTTAAACAGGGGGCTGGGTTCACCCCTCCACTTT. It codes for CASSLNRGLGSPLHF.

This clone was seen once. The J gene is TRBJ2-3, the V gene TRBV28, with 14 bases that match TRBD2. Germline CDR1 and CDR2: MDHEN and SYDVKM. Unmatched junction bases numbered 7, after V lost 6 bases and J lost 5 bases. The CDR3 runs 16 residues. The CDR3 is CASRGTSGGRGDTQYF. CDR3 in DNA: TGTGCCAGCAGGGGGACTAGCGGGGGCCGCGGAGATACGCAGTATTTT.

The rearrangement uses TRBV12-3 or TRBV12-4 and TRBJ1-1; D may be TRBD1 (5 bases). The CDR3 contains 12 residues. V was shortened by 1 base and J by 10 bases, with 10 bases between the two germline ends. The CDR3 DNA is TGTGCCAGCAGTTTAGGGCAGGGAGGAGCTTTCTTT. The encoded protein is CASSLGQGGAFF.

The rearrangement links TRBV6-4 to TRBJ2-5; a weak D match, TRBD2 (6 bases). There are 16 residues in the CDR3. The germline V gene has CDR1 MRHNA and CDR2 SNTAGT. The germline V and J ends were trimmed by 1 base and 0 bases, with 12 bases remaining between them. This CDR3 reads CASSDYPGLHQETQYF. Written as DNA, the CDR3 is TGTGCCAGCAGTGACTACCCGGGACTCCACCAAGAGACCCAGTACTTC.

This clone has more than one count but fewer than ten. This chain links TRBV12-3 or TRBV12-4 with TRBJ1-3, with no clear D. With 8 bases removed from V and 1 base from J, the gap between germline ends came to 6 bases. The CDR3 runs to 12 residues. CDR3 in amino acids: CASPGSGNTIYF. The CDR3 DNA reads TGTGCCAGCCCGGGTTCTGGAAACACCATATATTTT.

This chain joins TRBV9 and TRBJ2-1; D is perhaps TRBD1 (6 bases). The V end lost 4 bases, the J end lost 1 base, and 12 bases lay between the germline ends. The CDR3 spans 15 residues. CDR1 and CDR2 from the germline V gene are SGDLS and YYNGEE. The CDR3 loop reads CASSSTGLSYNEQFF. The CDR3 nucleotides read TGTGCCAGCAGCTCAACAGGGTTGTCCTACAATGAGCAGTTCTTC.

CDR3 nucleotides: TGTGCCAGCAGTGAAGGCAGAGGCGGGGAGCTGTTTTTT. Translation: CASSEGRGGELFF. J is TRBJ2-2 and V is TRBV6-1; D uncertain. CDR3 size: 13 residues. V lost 1 base, J lost 7 bases, and 7 bases lay in between. Per the germline V gene, CDR1 is MNHNS and CDR2 is SASEGT.

The genes are TRBV5-1 and TRBJ1-1; tentative D call: TRBD1 (6 bases). This CDR3 has 14 residues. Per germline, CDR1 SGHRS and CDR2 YFSETQ. The germline V and J ends were trimmed by 6 bases and 3 bases, with 15 bases remaining between them. CDR3 sequence: CASTLGRGHTEAFF. The DNA of the CDR3 is TGCGCCAGCACCCTGGGGCGGGGGCACACTGAAGCTTTCTTT.

The CDR3 here is CASSSGTSGRAYNEQFF. The CDR3 bases are TGTGCCAGCAGTTCCGGGACTAGCGGGAGGGCCTACAATGAGCAGTTCTTC. V and J are TRBV28 and TRBJ2-1; 16 bases align to TRBD2. V was clipped by 4 bases and J by 2 bases; unmatched bases: 2. Germline V lookup: CDR1 MDHEN, CDR2 SYDVKM. CDR3 size: 17 residues.

The rearrangement uses TRBV5-1 and TRBJ2-3; 10 nucleotides match TRBD2. Per the germline V gene, CDR1 is SGHRS and CDR2 is YFSETQ. V trimming: 6 bases; J trimming: 8 bases; junction bases outside the gene matches: 9. The CDR3 length is 14 residues. In DNA form, the CDR3 reads TGCGCCAGCAACGACGTTAGCGGGGGGCCTACGCAGTATTTT. This translates into CASNDVSGGPTQYF.

This CDR3 reads CASSLGQTGEKLFF. CDR3 DNA sequence: TGTGCCAGCAGCTTGGGACAAACTGGTGAAAAACTGTTTTTT. The rearrangement uses TRBV5-6 and TRBJ1-4; D remains ambiguous. Looked up from germline, CDR1 is SGHDT and CDR2 is YYEEEE. Trimming cost V 0 bases and J 7 bases, with 10 bases left between them. This CDR3 region has 14 residues.

V is TRBV9 and J is TRBJ2-3, with 10 bases aligning to TRBD2. The V gene's germline CDR1 is SGDLS and CDR2 YYNGEE. V was pared by 7 bases and J by 1 base, with 9 bases of the junction left unmatched. The CDR3 totals 16 residues. This CDR3 reads CASGQKGTSGTDTQYF. CDR3 bases: TGTGCCAGCGGCCAAAAAGGGACTAGCGGCACAGATACGCAGTATTTT.

This chain links TRBV15 with TRBJ1-1; D is perhaps TRBD1 (6 bases). V was pared by 6 bases and J by 2 bases, with 13 bases between. CDR1 is LNHNV and CDR2 is YYDKDF in the germline V gene (reference sequence). The CDR3 spans 14 residues. The DNA of the CDR3 is TGTGCCACCAGGAGTCGGGGGGCCAACACTGAAGCTTTCTTT. It codes for CATRSRGANTEAFF.

This rearrangement joins TRBV11-2 to TRBJ2-1; 8 positions agree with TRBD1. Germline V gene lookup returns CDR1 SGHAT and CDR2 FQNNGV. V lost 5 bases to trimming and J lost 1 base; unmatched junction nucleotides: 4. The CDR3 runs 15 residues. The CDR3 region is CASSLQGASYNEQFF. The CDR3 nucleotides are TGTGCCAGCAGCCTCCAGGGGGCTTCCTACAATGAGCAGTTCTTC.